These 5 T cell receptor beta chains were sequenced from one sample in a study of regulatory T cells in long-lasting Graves disease. Time point defined: newly diagnosed GD, antithyroid drugs for less than 3 months. PBMC-extracted RNA yielded the TCR library. In building TCR beta libraries, iRepertoire HTBI primers were used together with Arm-PCR of CDR3 regions. One entry per CDR3 protein results from TCRdb running MiXCR on the multiplex PCR reads. The repertoire holds roughly 560,000 distinct CDR3 sequences, with 9.5% to 15% as singletons. Separately, the same data were catalogued under a study of T cells in Graves' hyperthyroidism and ophthalmopathy.

The sample in question was peripheral blood mononuclear cells (PBMCs), obtained at new diagnosis, from a patient treated with antithyroid drugs. These receptors originate from a woman under 40 with Graves disease.

The table lists this clonotype with many counts. The rearrangement uses TRBV28 and TRBJ2-1; 8 bases agree with TRBD2. V was pared by 5 bases and J by 0 bases, with 9 bases of the junction left unmatched. CDR3 length: 17 residues. Looked up from germline, CDR1 is MDHEN and CDR2 is SYDVKM. In DNA, the CDR3 is TGTGCCAGCAGTCCAAATAGCGGGAAGAGCTCCTACAATGAGCAGTTCTTC. It translates to CASSPNSGKSSYNEQFF.

With regard to this clonotype: The junction shows a germline mismatch at one end, possibly a read error. The rearrangement joins TRBV6-2 or TRBV6-3 to TRBJ1-2; no clear D. CDR3 length equals 13 residues. The germline V gene has CDR1 MNHEY and CDR2 SVGEGT. CDR3 residues: CVSSSGPYYGYTF. The CDR3 DNA sequence: TGTGTCAGCAGTTCGGGTCCCTACTATGGCTACACCTTC.

This clonotype has a count of ten or more. The chain couples TRBV7-2 to TRBJ1-6, with D unclear. V dropped 5 bases and J dropped 4 bases, with 9 bases sitting between them. This CDR3 has 14 amino acids. CDR1 and CDR2 (germline): SGHTA, FQGNSA. The CDR3 DNA is TGTGCCAGCAGCCCGAAGTGGTATAATTCACCCCTCCACTTT. Translating it yields CASSPKWYNSPLHF.

This clonotype was counted ten times or more. Its ends do not fully match the called genes, so a read error is possible. The CDR3 reads CASSRGGGTSHYNGQFF. CDR3 sequence (DNA): TGTGCCAGCAGTCGGGGGGGAGGGACTAGTCATTACAATGGGCAGTTCTTC. The chain is built from TRBV2 and TRBJ2-1; 8 nucleotides match TRBD2. This CDR3 is 17 amino acids long. Germline CDR1 is SNHLY and CDR2 is FYNNEI. Full variable domain (rest looked up from reference TRBV2 and TRBJ2-1): EPEVTQTPSHQVTQMGQEVILRCVPISNHLYFYWYRQILGQKVEFLVSFYNNEISEKSEIFDDQFSVERPDGSNFTLKIRSTKLEDSAMYFCASSRGGGTSHYNGQFFGPGTRLTVL.

The genes are TRBV4-2 and TRBJ2-1; either TRBD1 or TRBD2 may fit D (5 bases each). V was pared by 5 bases and J by 9 bases, with 23 bases between. There are 16 residues in the CDR3. Germline V gene lookup returns CDR1 LGHNA and CDR2 YNFKEQ. CDR3 in amino acids: CASSSCRDLLMCEQFF. In nucleotides, the CDR3 is TGTGCCAGCAGCTCCTGCCGGGACCTACTTATGTGTGAGCAGTTCTTC.